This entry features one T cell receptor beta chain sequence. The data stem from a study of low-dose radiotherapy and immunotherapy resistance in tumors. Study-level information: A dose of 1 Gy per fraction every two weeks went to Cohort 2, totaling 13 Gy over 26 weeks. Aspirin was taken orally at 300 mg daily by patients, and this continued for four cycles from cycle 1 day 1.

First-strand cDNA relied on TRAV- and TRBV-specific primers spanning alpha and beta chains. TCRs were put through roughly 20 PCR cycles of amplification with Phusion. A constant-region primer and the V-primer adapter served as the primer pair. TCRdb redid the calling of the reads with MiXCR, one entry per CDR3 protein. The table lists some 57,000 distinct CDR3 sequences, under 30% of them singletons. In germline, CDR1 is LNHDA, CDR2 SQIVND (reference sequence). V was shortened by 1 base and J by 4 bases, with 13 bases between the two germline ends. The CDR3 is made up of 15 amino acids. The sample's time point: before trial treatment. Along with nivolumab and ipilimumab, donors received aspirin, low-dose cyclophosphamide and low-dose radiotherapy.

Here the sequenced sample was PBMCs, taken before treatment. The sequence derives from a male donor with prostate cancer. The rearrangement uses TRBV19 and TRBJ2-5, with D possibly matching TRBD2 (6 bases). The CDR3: CASSIVVHGGETQYF. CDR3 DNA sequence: TGTGCCAGTAGTATAGTGGTCCACGGGGGAGAGACCCAGTACTTC.